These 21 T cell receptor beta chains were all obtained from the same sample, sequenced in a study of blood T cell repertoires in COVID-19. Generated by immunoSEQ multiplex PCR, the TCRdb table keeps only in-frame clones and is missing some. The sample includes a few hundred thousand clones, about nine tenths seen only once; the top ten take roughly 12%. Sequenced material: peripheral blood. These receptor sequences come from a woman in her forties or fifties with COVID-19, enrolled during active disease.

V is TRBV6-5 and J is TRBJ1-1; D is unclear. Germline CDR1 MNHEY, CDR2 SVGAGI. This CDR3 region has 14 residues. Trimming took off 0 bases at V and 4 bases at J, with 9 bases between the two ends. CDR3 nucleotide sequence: TGTGCCAGCAGTTACTCTTTTGGGAGCACTGAAGCTTTCTTT. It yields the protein CASSYSFGSTEAFF.

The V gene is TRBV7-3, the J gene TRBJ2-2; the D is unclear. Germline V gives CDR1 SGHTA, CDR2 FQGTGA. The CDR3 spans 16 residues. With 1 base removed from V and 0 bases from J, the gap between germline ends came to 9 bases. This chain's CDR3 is CASSLSPGTNTGELFF. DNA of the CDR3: TGTGCCAGCAGCTTAAGTCCGGGTACGAACACCGGGGAGCTGTTTTTT.

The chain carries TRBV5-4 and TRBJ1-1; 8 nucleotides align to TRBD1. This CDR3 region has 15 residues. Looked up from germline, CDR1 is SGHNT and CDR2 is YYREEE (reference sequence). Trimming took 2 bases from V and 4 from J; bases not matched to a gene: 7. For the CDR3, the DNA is TGTGCCAGCAGCTTCACTCAGGGGGCTTTCACTGAAGCTTTCTTT. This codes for CASSFTQGAFTEAFF.

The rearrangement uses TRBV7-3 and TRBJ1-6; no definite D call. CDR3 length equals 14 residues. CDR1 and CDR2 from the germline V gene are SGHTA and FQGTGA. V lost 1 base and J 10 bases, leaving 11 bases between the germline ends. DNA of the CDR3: TGTGCCAGCAGCTTAAGCTCAGGTGGCTCACCCCTCCACTTT. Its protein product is CASSLSSGGSPLHF.

DNA for the CDR3: TGTGCCACCGACGTCGGGGACAGGGAGAACACTGAAGCTTTCTTT. Protein: CATDVGDRENTEAFF. The V call is TRBV24-1, the J call TRBJ1-1; 9 bases match TRBD1. Germline V CDR1 and CDR2: KGHDR, SFDVKD. The CDR3 is made up of 15 amino acids. V trimming: 9 bases; J trimming: 1 base; junction bases outside the gene matches: 8.

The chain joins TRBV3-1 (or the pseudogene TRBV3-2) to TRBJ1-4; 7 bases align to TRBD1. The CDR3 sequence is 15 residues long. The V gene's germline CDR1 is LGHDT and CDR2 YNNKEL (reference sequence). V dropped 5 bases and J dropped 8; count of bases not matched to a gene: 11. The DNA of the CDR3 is TGTGCCAGCAGCTCTTCTAGCCAGGGGGGCGAAAAACTGTTTTTT. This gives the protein CASSSSSQGGEKLFF.

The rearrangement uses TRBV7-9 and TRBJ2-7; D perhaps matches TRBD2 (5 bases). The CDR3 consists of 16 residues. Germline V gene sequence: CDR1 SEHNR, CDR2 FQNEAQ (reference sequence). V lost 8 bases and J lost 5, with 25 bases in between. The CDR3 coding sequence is TGTGCCAGCTTCTCGGCCGGTTTCGAGGGTCGGGACGAGCAGTACTTC. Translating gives CASFSAGFEGRDEQYF. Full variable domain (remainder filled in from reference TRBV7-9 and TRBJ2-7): DTGVSQNPRHKITKRGQNVTFRCDPISEHNRLYWYRQTLGQGPEFLTYFQNEAQLEKSRLLSDRFSAERPKGSFSTLEIQRTEQGDSAMYLCASFSAGFEGRDEQYFGPGTRLTVT.

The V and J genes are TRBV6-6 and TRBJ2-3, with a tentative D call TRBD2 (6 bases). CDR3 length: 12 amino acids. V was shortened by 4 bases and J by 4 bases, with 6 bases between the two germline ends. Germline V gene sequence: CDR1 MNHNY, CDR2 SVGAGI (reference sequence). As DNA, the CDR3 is TGTGCCAGCAGTTCTAGCGCAGATACGCAGTATTTT. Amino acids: CASSSSADTQYF.

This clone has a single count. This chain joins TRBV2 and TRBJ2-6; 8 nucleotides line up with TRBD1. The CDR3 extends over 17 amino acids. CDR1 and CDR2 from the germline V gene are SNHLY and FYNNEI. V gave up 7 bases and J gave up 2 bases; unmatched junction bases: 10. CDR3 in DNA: TGTGCCAGCACCTTCCCCCGGACAGGGACTGGGGCCAACGTCCTGACTTTC. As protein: CASTFPRTGTGANVLTF. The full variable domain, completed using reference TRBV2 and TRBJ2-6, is EPEVTQTPSHQVTQMGQEVILRCVPISNHLYFYWYRQILGQKVEFLVSFYNNEISEKSEIFDDQFSVERPDGSNFTLKIRSTKLEDSAMYFCASTFPRTGTGANVLTFGAGSRLTVL.

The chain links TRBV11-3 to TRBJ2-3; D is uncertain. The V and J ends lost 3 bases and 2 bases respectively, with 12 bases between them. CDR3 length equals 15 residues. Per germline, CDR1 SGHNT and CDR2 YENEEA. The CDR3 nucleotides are TGTGCCAGCAGCTTCCGAGGTTCACACACAGATACGCAGTATTTT. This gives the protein CASSFRGSHTDTQYF.

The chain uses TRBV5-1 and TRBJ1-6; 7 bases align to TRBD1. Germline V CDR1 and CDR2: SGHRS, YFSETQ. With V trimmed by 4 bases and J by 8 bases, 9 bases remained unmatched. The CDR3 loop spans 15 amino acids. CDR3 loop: CASSLWDSGYSPLHF. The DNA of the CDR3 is TGCGCCAGCAGCCTCTGGGACAGCGGTTATTCACCCCTCCACTTT.

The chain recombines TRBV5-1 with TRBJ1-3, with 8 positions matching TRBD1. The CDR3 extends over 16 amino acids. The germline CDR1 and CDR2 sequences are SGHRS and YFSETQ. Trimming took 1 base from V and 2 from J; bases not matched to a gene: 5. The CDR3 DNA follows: TGCGCCAGCAGCTTGAATCCGGGACAGGCTGGAAACACCATATATTTT. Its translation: CASSLNPGQAGNTIYF.

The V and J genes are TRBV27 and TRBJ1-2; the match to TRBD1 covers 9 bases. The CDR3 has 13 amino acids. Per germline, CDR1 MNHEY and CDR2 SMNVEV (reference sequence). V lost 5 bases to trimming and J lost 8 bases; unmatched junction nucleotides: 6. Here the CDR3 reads CASSPRDRVGYTF. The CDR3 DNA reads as TGTGCCAGCAGTCCCCGGGACAGGGTAGGCTACACCTTC.

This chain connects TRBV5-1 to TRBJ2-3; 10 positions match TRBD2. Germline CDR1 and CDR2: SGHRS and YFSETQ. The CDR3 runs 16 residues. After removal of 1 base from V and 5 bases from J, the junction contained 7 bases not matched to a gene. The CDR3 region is CASSLTTSGVGDTQYF. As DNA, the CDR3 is TGCGCCAGCAGCTTGACCACTAGCGGGGTAGGAGATACGCAGTATTTT.

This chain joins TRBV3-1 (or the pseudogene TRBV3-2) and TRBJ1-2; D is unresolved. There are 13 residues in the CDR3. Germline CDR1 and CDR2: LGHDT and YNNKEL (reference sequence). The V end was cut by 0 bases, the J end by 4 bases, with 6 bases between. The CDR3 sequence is CASSQEVGYGYTF. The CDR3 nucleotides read TGTGCCAGCAGCCAAGAAGTCGGCTATGGCTACACCTTC.

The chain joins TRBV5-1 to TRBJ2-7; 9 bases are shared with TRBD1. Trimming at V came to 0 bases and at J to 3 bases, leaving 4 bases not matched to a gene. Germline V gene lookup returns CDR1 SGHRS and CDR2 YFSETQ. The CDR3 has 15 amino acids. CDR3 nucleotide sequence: TGCGCCAGCAGCTTGGGGGGGACAGGGTTCTACGAGCAGTACTTC. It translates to CASSLGGTGFYEQYF.

The CDR3 here is CASSMGDRGYEQYF. In DNA form, the CDR3 reads TGTGCCAGTAGTATGGGGGACAGGGGATACGAGCAGTACTTC. The chain employs TRBV19 and TRBJ2-7; 10 bases line up with TRBD1. Germline CDR1 reads LNHDA; CDR2 reads SQIVND (reference sequence). The junction had 3 bases not matched to a gene; V was cut back by 3 bases and J by 4 bases. This CDR3 is 14 amino acids long. Together with reference TRBV19 and TRBJ2-7, the CDR3 gives the full variable domain: DGGITQSPKYLFRKEGQNVTLSCEQNLNHDAMYWYRQDPGQGLRLIYYSQIVNDFQKGDIAEGYSVSREKKESFPLTVTSAQKNPTAFYLCASSMGDRGYEQYFGPGTRLTVT.

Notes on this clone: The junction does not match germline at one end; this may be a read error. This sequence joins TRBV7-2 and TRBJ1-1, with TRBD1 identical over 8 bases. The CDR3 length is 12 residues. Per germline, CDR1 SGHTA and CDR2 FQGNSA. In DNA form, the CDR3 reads TGTGCCAGCAGCTTCGGGCAGGACAGGGCTGTTTTT. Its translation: CASSFGQDRAVF.

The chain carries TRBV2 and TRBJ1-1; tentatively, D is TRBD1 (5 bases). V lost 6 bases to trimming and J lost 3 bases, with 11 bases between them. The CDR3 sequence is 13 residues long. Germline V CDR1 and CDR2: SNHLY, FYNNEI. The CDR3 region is CASRTTGYTEAFF. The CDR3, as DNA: TGTGCCAGCAGGACAACAGGTTACACTGAAGCTTTCTTT.

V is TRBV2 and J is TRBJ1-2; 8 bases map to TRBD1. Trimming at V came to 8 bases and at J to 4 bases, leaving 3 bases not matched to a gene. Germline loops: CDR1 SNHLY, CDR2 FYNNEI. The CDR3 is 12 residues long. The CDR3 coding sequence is TGTGCCAGCCGGACAGGGCCCTATGGCTACACCTTC. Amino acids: CASRTGPYGYTF.

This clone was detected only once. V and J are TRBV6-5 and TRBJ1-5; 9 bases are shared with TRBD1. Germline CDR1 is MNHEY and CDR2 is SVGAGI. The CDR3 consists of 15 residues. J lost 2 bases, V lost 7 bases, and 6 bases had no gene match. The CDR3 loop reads CASNRDRAGNQPQHF. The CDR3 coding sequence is TGTGCCAGCAACCGGGACAGGGCGGGCAATCAGCCCCAGCATTTT.